The 20 T cell receptor beta chains given below trace back to one sample, sequenced in a study of human T cells and chemical hapten exposure. TCRdb re-derived calls from the RACE reads in MiXCR, one entry per CDR3 protein. The sample contains 90,000 to 110,000 distinct CDR3 sequences, less than 45% of which appear only once. Time point noted: patch test 3, about 24 weeks after DPC sensitization. The treatment here: therapeutic diphenylcyclopropenone sensitization with weekly scalp DPC. The sample in question was whole blood, obtained in connection with sensitization to the hapten diphenylcyclopropenone (DPC). These receptor sequences come from a man aged 35 to 55 with alopecia areata. Some clones in this sample may be carry-over from other donors' samples.

The chain combines TRBV20-1 with TRBJ1-6; D unclear. V lost 3 bases to trimming and J lost 4 bases, with 7 bases between them. The germline CDR1 and CDR2 sequences are DFQATT and SNEGSKA (reference sequence). This CDR3 has 13 residues. The CDR3 here is CSARTDYNSPLHF. CDR3 in DNA: TGCAGTGCTAGGACGGATTATAATTCACCCCTCCACTTT.

This clonotype appeared a few times. This sequence joins TRBV29-1 and TRBJ1-2, with D unclear. The V and J ends lost 0 bases and 3 bases respectively, with 5 bases between them. The germline V gene encodes CDR1 SQVTM and CDR2 ANQGSEA. The CDR3 has 12 residues. DNA of the CDR3: TGCAGCGTTGAAGATCATTACTATGGCTACACCTTC. Translated: CSVEDHYYGYTF.

This clonotype was observed a handful of times. The CDR3 coding sequence is TGTGCCAGCAGCCCTAGTCGGACAGCCTACGAGCAGTACTTC. It yields the protein CASSPSRTAYEQYF. The chain carries TRBV7-6 and TRBJ2-7; possible D gene TRBD1, 6 bases. V dropped 5 bases and J dropped 2 bases, with 13 bases sitting between them. The CDR3 is 14 residues long. CDR1 and CDR2 from the germline V gene are SGHVS and FNYEAQ.

This clonotype was observed a few times. The V and J genes are TRBV5-6 and TRBJ2-7; no firm D call. The CDR3 extends over 14 amino acids. Germline V gives CDR1 SGHDT, CDR2 YYEEEE. V lost 6 bases, J lost 0 bases, and 13 bases lay in between. In DNA, the CDR3 is TGTGCCAGCACCCGGGTCGAGGCCTCCTACGAGCAGTACGTC. Protein product: CASTRVEASYEQYV.

This clonotype was counted only a few times. The chain is built from TRBV5-1 and TRBJ2-1, with D perhaps given as TRBD1 or TRBD2 (5 bases each). Germline V lookup: CDR1 SGHRS, CDR2 YFSETQ. This CDR3 contains 14 residues. V lost 0 bases, J lost 6 bases, and 10 bases lay in between. DNA of the CDR3: TGCGCCAGCAGCTTGGCGGGGCGTTCCAATGAGCAGTTCTTC. This encodes CASSLAGRSNEQFF.

A few counts support this clonotype. The chain joins TRBV20-1 to TRBJ1-6; 9 nucleotides match TRBD1. Germline values: CDR1 DFQATT, CDR2 SNEGSKA (reference sequence). With 3 bases clipped from V and 7 bases from J, the junction kept 4 bases outside the gene matches. The CDR3 extends over 14 amino acids. The CDR3, as DNA: TGCAGTGCTAGTGAGGACAGGGGAAATTCACCCCTCCACTTT. Translation: CSASEDRGNSPLHF.

This clonotype appeared many times. This rearrangement joins TRBV27 to TRBJ1-5, with unresolved D. The length of the CDR3 is 15 residues. Trimming stripped 3 bases from V and 1 base from J, with 10 bases between. Germline assignment: CDR1 MNHEY and CDR2 SMNVEV (reference sequence). CDR3 in amino acids: CASSLAGMSNQPQHF. DNA for the CDR3: TGTGCCAGCAGTTTGGCCGGTATGAGCAATCAGCCCCAGCATTTT.

CDR3 amino acids: CASSSGQANEKLFF. The CDR3 region has the DNA TGCGCCAGCAGCTCCGGACAGGCTAATGAAAAACTGTTTTTT. The chain is built from TRBV4-3 and TRBJ1-4, with 7 bases matching TRBD1. Trimming took 5 bases from V and 3 from J; bases not matched to a gene: 3. The CDR3 totals 14 residues. Germline V CDR1 and CDR2: LGHNA, YSLEER.

The genes are TRBV20-1 and TRBJ2-3; 10 nucleotides align to TRBD2. Looked up from germline, CDR1 is DFQATT and CDR2 is SNEGSKA (reference sequence). The CDR3 sequence is 16 residues long. Trimming at V came to 5 bases and at J to 2 bases, leaving 10 bases not matched to a gene. CDR3 in DNA: TGCAGTGCTGCCCGAAGGCTAGCGGGAGACACAGATACGCAGTATTTT. It translates to CSAARRLAGDTDTQYF.

CDR3 sequence: CSALSASSGTDTQYF. For the CDR3, the DNA is TGCAGTGCTCTAAGTGCGTCTAGCGGCACAGATACGCAGTATTTT. The chain uses TRBV20-1 and TRBJ2-3, with a possible D match to TRBD2 (6 bases). Trimming took off 5 bases at V and 1 base at J, with 16 bases between the two ends. This CDR3 has 15 amino acids. The germline V gene has CDR1 DFQATT and CDR2 SNEGSKA (reference sequence).

The table lists this clonotype with a few counts. The chain carries TRBV20-1 and TRBJ2-3, with TRBD2 matching over 9 bases. With V trimmed by 6 bases and J by 3 bases, 19 bases remained unmatched. Germline V gene lookup returns CDR1 DFQATT and CDR2 SNEGSKA (reference sequence). This CDR3 contains 18 residues. For the CDR3, the DNA is TGCAGTGCCACCCCCCGTGGTAGCGGGAGAAGGGAGACAGATACGCAGTATTTT. This codes for CSATPRGSGRRETDTQYF.

This sequence joins TRBV6-2 or TRBV6-3 and TRBJ1-5; D gene unclear. In germline, CDR1 is MNHEY, CDR2 SVGEGT. This CDR3 is built from 14 residues. Trimming pared 11 bases from V and 4 bases from J, leaving 18 bases between. CDR3: CAAIRARRNQPQHF. The CDR3 DNA reads TGTGCCGCAATAAGGGCGAGGCGAAATCAGCCCCAGCATTTT.

V gene TRBV4-2 combines with J gene TRBJ2-5, with D unclear. The germline gives CDR1 LGHNA, CDR2 YNFKEQ. CDR3 length equals 14 residues. The ends were cut back, 1 base at V and 5 bases at J, with 11 bases in the middle. The CDR3 DNA reads TGTGCCAGCAGCCAAGCCACGTTAGGGGAGACCCAGTACTTC. This codes for CASSQATLGETQYF.

The gene calls are TRBV12-3 or TRBV12-4 and TRBJ2-3, with TRBD2 identical over 14 bases. The trim removed 5 bases at V and 5 bases at J, leaving 6 bases unmatched. The length of the CDR3 is 16 residues. The CDR3 sequence: CASSPGLAGGGDTQYF. In DNA form, the CDR3 reads TGTGCCAGCAGTCCAGGACTAGCGGGAGGCGGAGATACGCAGTATTTT.

This clonotype was recorded a few times. The chain is built from TRBV4-3 and TRBJ2-1; D gene unclear. This CDR3 is 15 amino acids long. The germline V gene has CDR1 LGHNA and CDR2 YSLEER. Trimming removed 3 bases from V and 7 bases from J, with 16 bases in between. CDR3 nucleotide sequence: TGCGCCAGCAGCCAGTACGGATTAGCAGTGAATGAGCAGTTCTTC. Its translation: CASSQYGLAVNEQFF.

The chain couples TRBV7-2 to TRBJ2-5, with 7 bases matching TRBD1. Germline V gene lookup returns CDR1 SGHTA and CDR2 FQGNSA. Trimming at V came to 0 bases and at J to 1 base, leaving 8 bases not matched to a gene. The CDR3 sequence is 17 residues long. CDR3 protein: CASSLAYRQGRQETQYF. The CDR3 nucleotides are TGTGCCAGCAGCTTAGCGTACCGACAGGGCCGCCAAGAGACCCAGTACTTC.

The chain carries TRBV2 and TRBJ2-3; D perhaps matches TRBD1 (5 bases). This CDR3 has 14 residues. V gave up 11 bases and J gave up 10 bases, with 25 bases separating them. Germline lookup yields CDR1 SNHLY and CDR2 FYNNEI. DNA for the CDR3: TGTGCCGGCCTAAGACGGAGTAACGAAGGGGCGCAGTATTTT. This translates into CAGLRRSNEGAQYF. Full variable domain (missing parts from reference TRBV2 and TRBJ2-3): EPEVTQTPSHQVTQMGQEVILRCVPISNHLYFYWYRQILGQKVEFLVSFYNNEISEKSEIFDDQFSVERPDGSNFTLKIRSTKLEDSAMYFCAGLRRSNEGAQYFGPGTRLTVL.

This clonotype turned up a few times. This chain connects TRBV10-3 to TRBJ2-5; D not resolved. The CDR3 loop spans 12 amino acids. Trimming removed 3 bases at V and 3 bases at J, with 5 bases between. CDR1 ENHRY and CDR2 SYGVKD come from the germline V gene. The CDR3 spells CAISDSKETQYF. In DNA, the CDR3 is TGTGCCATCAGTGACAGCAAAGAGACCCAGTACTTC.

The V and J genes are TRBV12-3 or TRBV12-4 and TRBJ1-1; D call uncertain. The germline V and J ends were trimmed by 1 base and 5 bases, with 14 bases remaining between them. This CDR3 spans 15 amino acids. CDR3 sequence reads: CASSLGDPLRTEAFF. In nucleotides, the CDR3 is TGTGCCAGCAGTTTAGGCGACCCTTTGAGGACTGAAGCTTTCTTT.

This rearrangement joins TRBV5-1 to TRBJ1-2; D remains unclear. V lost 0 bases and J 1 base, leaving 4 bases between the germline ends. The CDR3 consists of 13 residues. Looked up from germline, CDR1 is SGHRS and CDR2 is YFSETQ. The DNA for the CDR3 is TGCGCCAGCAGCTTGGGAGATAACTATGGCTACACCTTC. Translated: CASSLGDNYGYTF.